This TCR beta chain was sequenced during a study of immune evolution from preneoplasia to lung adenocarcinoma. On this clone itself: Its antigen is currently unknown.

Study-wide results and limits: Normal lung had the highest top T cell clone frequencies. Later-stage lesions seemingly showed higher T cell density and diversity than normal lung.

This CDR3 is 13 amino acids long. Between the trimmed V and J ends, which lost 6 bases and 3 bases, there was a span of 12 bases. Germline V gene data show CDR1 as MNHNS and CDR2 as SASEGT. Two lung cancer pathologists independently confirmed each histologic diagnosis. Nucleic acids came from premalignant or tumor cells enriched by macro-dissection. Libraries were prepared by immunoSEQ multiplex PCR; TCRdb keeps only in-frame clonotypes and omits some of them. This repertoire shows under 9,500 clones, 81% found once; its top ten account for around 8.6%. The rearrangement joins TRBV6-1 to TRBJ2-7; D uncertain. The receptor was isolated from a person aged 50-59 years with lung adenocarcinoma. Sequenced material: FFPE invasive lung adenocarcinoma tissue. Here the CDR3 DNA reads TGTGCCAGCAGCAAGGGATCAGTCTACGAGCAGTACTTC. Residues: CASSKGSVYEQYF.